Following are 13 T cell receptor beta chains from one sample sequenced in a study of shared clonotypes between healthy human individuals. Sequencing was performed with immunoSEQ multiplex PCR; in TCRdb, only in-frame clones are kept and a portion is missing. The table has 730,000 or so clones, 72% seen once. The sequenced sample consisted of memory CD4+ T cells sorted from blood. Subset denoted: CD45RA-negative fraction. The receptors originated from a woman in her thirties in good health.

This clone was picked up a small number of times. CDR3: CSVSEGNQPQHF. CDR3 DNA sequence: TGCAGCGTATCGGAAGGCAATCAGCCCCAGCATTTT. The gene calls are TRBV29-1 and TRBJ1-5, with D unresolved. The CDR3 loop spans 12 amino acids. With 6 bases removed from V and 2 bases from J, the gap between germline ends came to 8 bases. The germline gives CDR1 SQVTM, CDR2 ANQGSEA.

This clone was recorded a few times. V usage is TRBV19 and J usage is TRBJ2-6; no reliable D call. Germline V CDR1 and CDR2: LNHDA, SQIVND (reference sequence). The CDR3 has 15 amino acids. The V end was cut by 6 bases, the J end by 0 bases, with 9 bases between. DNA for the CDR3: TGTGCCAGTAGCCCAACCACCTCTGGGGCCAACGTCCTGACTTTC. This translates into CASSPTTSGANVLTF.

This clone was recorded many times. This chain joins TRBV6-5 and TRBJ1-1; TRBD1 agrees at 7 bases. This CDR3 has 14 amino acids. Germline CDR1 reads MNHEY; CDR2 reads SVGAGI. V trimming: 4 bases; J trimming: 11 bases; junction bases outside the gene matches: 13. The CDR3 spells CASSLQGQVSSAFF. The CDR3, as DNA: TGTGCCAGCAGTTTACAGGGGCAGGTGTCGTCGGCTTTCTTT.

Details on this clone: Other DNA sequences within the sample encode an identical CDR3. J is TRBJ2-7 and V is TRBV28; D tentatively reads TRBD1 or TRBD2 (5 bases each). The CDR3 loop spans 13 amino acids. In germline, CDR1 is MDHEN, CDR2 SYDVKM. Deletions cut 6 bases from V and 3 bases from J, with 12 bases between. The CDR3 DNA is TGTGCCAGCAGCCCTACGAGGGGCTACGAGCAGTACTTC. Translated, it gives CASSPTRGYEQYF.

The rearrangement joins TRBV6-5 to TRBJ2-3, with D maybe TRBD2 (6 bases). V lost 1 base, J lost 8 bases, and 19 bases lay in between. Germline assignment: CDR1 MNHEY and CDR2 SVGAGI. The CDR3 extends over 16 amino acids. The CDR3 nucleotides read TGTGCCAGCAGTTACTTCGGGACTTCCCTACTGGGTACGCAGTATTTT. Translated: CASSYFGTSLLGTQYF.

The chain carries TRBV27 and TRBJ2-7; maybe TRBD2 (5 bases). CDR1 and CDR2 from the germline V gene are MNHEY and SMNVEV (reference sequence). Trimming stripped 0 bases from V and 1 base from J, with 10 bases between. CDR3 length: 15 residues. The CDR3 sequence: CASSLSYGLSYEQYF. Here the CDR3 DNA reads TGTGCCAGCAGTTTATCGTACGGACTGTCCTACGAGCAGTACTTC.

The chain joins TRBV28 to TRBJ1-5; 9 bases map to TRBD1. J gave up 4 bases and V 8 bases, and 9 bases lay outside the gene matches. CDR1 is MDHEN and CDR2 is SYDVKM in the germline V gene. CDR3 length: 15 amino acids. The CDR3 spells CASLPGQGRNQPQHF. As DNA, the CDR3 is TGTGCCAGCCTTCCCGGACAGGGGAGGAATCAGCCCCAGCATTTT.

V usage is TRBV11-2 and J usage is TRBJ2-1; D is possibly TRBD2 (5 bases). The CDR3 loop spans 14 amino acids. Trimming left V 0 bases short and J 9 bases short, with 12 bases between. The V gene's germline CDR1 is SGHAT and CDR2 FQNNGV. The CDR3 sequence is CASSLDGSRGEQFF. The CDR3 DNA reads as TGTGCCAGCAGCTTAGACGGTAGCCGGGGTGAGCAGTTCTTC.

Details on this clone: Other DNA sequences in the sample encode the same CDR3. V is TRBV15 and J is TRBJ1-4, with 8 bases aligning to TRBD1. Germline CDR1 LNHNV, CDR2 YYDKDF (reference sequence). The CDR3 consists of 14 residues. With 5 bases clipped from V and 4 bases from J, the junction kept 3 bases outside the gene matches. This chain's CDR3 is CATSRGQGNEKLFF. In DNA, the CDR3 is TGTGCCACCAGCCGCGGACAGGGTAATGAAAAACTGTTTTTT.

This clone was observed at least ten times. The rearrangement links TRBV19 to TRBJ2-2; D may be TRBD2 (6 bases). Per the germline V gene, CDR1 is LNHDA and CDR2 is SQIVND (reference sequence). There are 14 residues in the CDR3. V shed 3 bases and J shed 5 bases, with 10 bases lying between them. The CDR3 protein is CASSMEGWTGELFF. The DNA of the CDR3 is TGTGCCAGTAGTATGGAGGGTTGGACCGGGGAGCTGTTTTTT.

This clone occurred once. The chain joins TRBV7-2 to TRBJ2-6; D is perhaps TRBD1 (5 bases). V lost 5 bases to trimming and J lost 0 bases, with 8 bases between them. CDR3 length: 15 residues. From germline, CDR1 is SGHTA and CDR2 FQGNSA. The CDR3 loop is CASSQRGSGANVLTF. The CDR3 DNA follows: TGTGCCAGCAGCCAAAGGGGCTCTGGGGCCAACGTCCTGACTTTC.

The rearrangement uses TRBV4-1 and TRBJ1-5; TRBD1 aligns across 8 bases. CDR3 length: 16 amino acids. V dropped 2 bases and J dropped 6; count of bases not matched to a gene: 9. In germline, CDR1 is MGHRA, CDR2 YSYEKL. The CDR3 DNA sequence: TGCGCCAGCAGCCAAACAACAGGGGGGGGCCTTCAGCCCCAGCATTTT. This codes for CASSQTTGGGLQPQHF.

This clone appeared many times. Different DNA sequences within this sample yield the same CDR3. This rearrangement joins TRBV18 to TRBJ1-1; D uncertain. V lost 3 bases, J lost 1 base, and 6 bases lay in between. Germline V gene lookup returns CDR1 KGHSH and CDR2 LQKENI. CDR3 length: 13 amino acids. The CDR3: CASSPRQNTEAFF. The CDR3 DNA follows: TGTGCCAGCTCACCCCGACAGAACACTGAAGCTTTCTTT. Complete variable domain (other parts from reference TRBV18 and TRBJ1-1): NAGVMQNPRHLVRRRGQEARLRCSPMKGHSHVYWYRQLPEEGLKFMVYLQKENIIDESGMPKERFSAEFPKEGPSILRIQQVVRGDSAAYFCASSPRQNTEAFFGQGTRLTVV.